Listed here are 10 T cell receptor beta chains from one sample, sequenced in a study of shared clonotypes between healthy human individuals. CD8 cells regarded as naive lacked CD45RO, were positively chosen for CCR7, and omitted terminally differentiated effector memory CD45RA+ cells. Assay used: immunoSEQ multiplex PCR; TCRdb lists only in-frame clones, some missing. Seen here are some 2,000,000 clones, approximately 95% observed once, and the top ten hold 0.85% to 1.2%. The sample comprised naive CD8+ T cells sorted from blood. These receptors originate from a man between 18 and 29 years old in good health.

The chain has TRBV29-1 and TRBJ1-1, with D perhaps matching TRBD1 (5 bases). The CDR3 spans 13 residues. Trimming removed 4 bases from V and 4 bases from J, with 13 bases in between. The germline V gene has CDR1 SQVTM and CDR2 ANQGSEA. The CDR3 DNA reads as TGCAGCGTTGTCCCCGAAGGGGCCACTGAAGCTTTCTTT. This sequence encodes CSVVPEGATEAFF.

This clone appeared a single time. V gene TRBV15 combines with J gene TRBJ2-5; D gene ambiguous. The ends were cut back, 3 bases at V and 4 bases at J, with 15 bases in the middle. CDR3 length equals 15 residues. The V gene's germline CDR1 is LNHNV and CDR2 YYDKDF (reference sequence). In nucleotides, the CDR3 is TGTGCCACCAGCAGGCTCTCCACAGTTCTAGAGACCCAGTACTTC. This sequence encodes CATSRLSTVLETQYF.

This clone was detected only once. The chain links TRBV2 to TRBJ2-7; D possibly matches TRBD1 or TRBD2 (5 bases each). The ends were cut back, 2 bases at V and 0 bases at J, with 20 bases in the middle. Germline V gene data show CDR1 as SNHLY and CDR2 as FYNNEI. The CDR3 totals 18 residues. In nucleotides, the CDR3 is TGTGCCAGCAGTGAATCCGGGACCGTTGATCTAAGCTCCTACGAGCAGTACTTC. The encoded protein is CASSESGTVDLSSYEQYF.

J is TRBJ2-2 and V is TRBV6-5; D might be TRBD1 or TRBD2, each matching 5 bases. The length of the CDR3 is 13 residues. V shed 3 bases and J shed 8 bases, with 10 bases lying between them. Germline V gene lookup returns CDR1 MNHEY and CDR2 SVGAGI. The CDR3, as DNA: TGTGCCAGCAGTTATGACGAGGGGGGGGAGCTGTTTTTT. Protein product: CASSYDEGGELFF.

The CDR3 region is CASSPGTGPSNEQFF. The CDR3 coding sequence is TGTGCCAGCAGTCCCGGGACAGGGCCTTCCAATGAGCAGTTCTTC. The chain combines TRBV6-5 with TRBJ2-1; 9 positions agree with TRBD1. The CDR3 length is 15 residues. Germline trimming cut 5 bases from V and 6 bases from J; bases unmatched to any gene: 8. Germline V gene lookup returns CDR1 MNHEY and CDR2 SVGAGI.

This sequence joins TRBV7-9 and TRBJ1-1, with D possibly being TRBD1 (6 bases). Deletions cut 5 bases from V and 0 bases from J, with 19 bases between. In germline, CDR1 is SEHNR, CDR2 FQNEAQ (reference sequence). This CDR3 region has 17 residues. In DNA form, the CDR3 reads TGTGCCAGCAGCCAGTTCCCGCAGGGGCTTATGAACACTGAAGCTTTCTTT. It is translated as CASSQFPQGLMNTEAFF.

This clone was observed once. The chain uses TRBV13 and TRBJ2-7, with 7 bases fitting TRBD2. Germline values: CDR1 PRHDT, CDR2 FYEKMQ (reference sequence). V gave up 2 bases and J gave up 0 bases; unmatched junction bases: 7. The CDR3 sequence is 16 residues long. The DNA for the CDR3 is TGTGCCAGCAGCTTATGGTCAGCGGGGAGCTCCTACGAGCAGTACTTC. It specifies CASSLWSAGSSYEQYF.

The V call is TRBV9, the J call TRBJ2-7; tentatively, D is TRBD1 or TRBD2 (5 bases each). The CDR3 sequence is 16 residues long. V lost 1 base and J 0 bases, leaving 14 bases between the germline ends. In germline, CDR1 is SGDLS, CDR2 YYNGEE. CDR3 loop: CASSVTGATSSYEQYF. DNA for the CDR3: TGTGCCAGCAGCGTAACCGGGGCGACGAGCTCCTACGAGCAGTACTTC.

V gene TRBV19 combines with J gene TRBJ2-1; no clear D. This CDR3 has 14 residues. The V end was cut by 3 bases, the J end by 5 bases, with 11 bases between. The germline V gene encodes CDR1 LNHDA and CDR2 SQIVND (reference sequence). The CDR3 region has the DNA TGTGCCAGTAGTATTGTCGATTCCAACAATGAGCAGTTCTTC. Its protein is CASSIVDSNNEQFF.

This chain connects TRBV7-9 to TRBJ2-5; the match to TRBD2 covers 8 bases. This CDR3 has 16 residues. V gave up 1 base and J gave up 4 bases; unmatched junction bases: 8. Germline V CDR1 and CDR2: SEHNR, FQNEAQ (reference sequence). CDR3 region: CASSLVTAGVGETQYF. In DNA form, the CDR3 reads TGTGCCAGCAGCTTAGTCACAGCGGGAGTGGGAGAGACCCAGTACTTC. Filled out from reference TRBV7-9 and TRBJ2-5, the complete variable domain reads DTGVSQNPRHKITKRGQNVTFRCDPISEHNRLYWYRQTLGQGPEFLTYFQNEAQLEKSRLLSDRFSAERPKGSFSTLEIQRTEQGDSAMYLCASSLVTAGVGETQYFGPGTRLLVL.